This T cell receptor beta chain stems from a study of blood T cell repertoires in COVID-19 (dated by TCRdb to about 2020). About the study as a whole: Samples from collaborators originated in the United States, Italy and Spain and spanned both the acute and convalescent phases of COVID-19. The sample metadata nearly always contained a de-identified subject ID, COVID-19 status, age in years and sex. Samples came from the ongoing ImmuneRACE study (first 160 participants) plus 1,254 subjects from 6 global collaborators. HLA class I and class II types, where available, came from metadata supplied by the sample provider rather than from assay-based typing. The dataset comprised deeply sampled blood TCRbeta repertoires from subjects exposed to, actively infected with, or recovered from COVID-19. The material from the prospective study consisted of cDNA or gDNA derived from T cells, B-cell-depleted T cells, or PBMCs. The repertoires were released in a freely available public database intended as a resource for research on the immune response to SARS-CoV-2. Points the paper makes about the study in general: Clinical and demographic metadata were provided uncurated, with the amount varying by source and participant.

Participants in the prospective study were aged roughly 18 to 100 years, lived in approximately 26 United States geographic areas, and enrolled through a virtual design. To assign participants to cohorts, the prospective study relied on clinical history that participants themselves reported in a screening survey and a study questionnaire. In the prospective study, whole blood, serum and a nasopharyngeal or oropharyngeal swab were collected from each participant by mobile phlebotomists. Over an approximately 2-month period, participants in the prospective study had the option of providing additional blood draws and questionnaires. Blood samples from the prospective study were shipped frozen or at room temperature prior to DNA extraction. TCRbeta CDR3 regions were amplified from genomic DNA by means of the immunoSEQ Assay, a bias-controlled multiplex PCR. As for how the authors treated the data: The number of nucleated cells in each sample was estimated by amplification of reference gene primers within the assay. Sequence reads were collapsed and filtered to measure the absolute abundance of every unique TCRbeta CDR3 rearrangement. For each sample, productive Simpson clonality was calculated as the square root of Simpson's diversity index across productive rearrangements. TCRdb mirrors the immuneACCESS table, restricted to in-frame sequences. Some clones are absent from its copies; in checked studies, under half trace to an unresolved V gene, and the reason for the others is unknown. The V and J calls and clone size are taken from that table; D and trimming were inferred from the DNA. The table for this sample lists 200,000 to 300,000 clones; around 88% of them were counted only once. The ten largest clonotypes hold 2% to 3% of the sample.

Reading from cysteine to phenylalanine, the CDR3 counts 15 amino acids. Only the CDR3 portion is preserved as DNA: 45 bases, with reading frame beginning at the first base. V drops 0 bases and J drops 2 bases, leaving 6 bases in between. CDR1 and CDR2, per the germline V gene, are SGDLS and YYNGEE. Details on this clone: Its recognized antigen is unknown. No clone much larger than this one lies a single base away; base qualities are absent.

This chain is built from TRBV9 and TRBJ1-6; a weak D assignment points to TRBD1 (5 bases agree). This clonotype was sampled from a woman in her thirties or forties with acute COVID-19. The sample comprised PBMCs or T cells enriched from blood (not recorded which). At the DNA level, the sequence is TGTGCCAGCAGCGTAGGGGGGGCCTATAATTCACCCCTCCACTTT. The translation is CASSVGGAYNSPLHF.